This T cell receptor beta chain was sequenced during a study of T cell responses to AZD1222 COVID-19 vaccine. Clones were read by immunoSEQ multiplex PCR, and TCRdb kept only the in-frame ones, dropping some. The sample consists of 150,000 or so clones, 92% of them appearing once. V was clipped by 0 bases and J by 5 bases, with 6 bases between them. Germline assignment: CDR1 SGHRS and CDR2 YFSETQ. CDR3 length: 13 residues. This receptor was obtained from an adult in good health. This chain joins TRBV5-1 and TRBJ2-1; D is undetermined. This sample comprised peripheral blood, obtained on day 0 of AZD1222 vaccination. The CDR3 DNA reads TGCGCCAGCAGCTTGGATCAGAACAATGAGCAGTTCTTC. Protein sequence: CASSLDQNNEQFF.